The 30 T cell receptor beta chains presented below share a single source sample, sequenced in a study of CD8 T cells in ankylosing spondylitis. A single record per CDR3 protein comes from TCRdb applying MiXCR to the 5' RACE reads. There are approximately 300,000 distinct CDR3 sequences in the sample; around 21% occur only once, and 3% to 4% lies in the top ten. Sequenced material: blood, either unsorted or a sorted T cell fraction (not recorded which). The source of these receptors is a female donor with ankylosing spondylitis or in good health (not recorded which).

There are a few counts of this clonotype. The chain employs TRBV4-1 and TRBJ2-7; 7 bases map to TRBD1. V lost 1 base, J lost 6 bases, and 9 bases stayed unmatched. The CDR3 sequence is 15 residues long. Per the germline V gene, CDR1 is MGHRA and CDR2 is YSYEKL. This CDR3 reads CASSQVPGQTGEQYF. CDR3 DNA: TGCGCCAGCAGCCAAGTACCGGGACAGACTGGCGAGCAGTACTTC.

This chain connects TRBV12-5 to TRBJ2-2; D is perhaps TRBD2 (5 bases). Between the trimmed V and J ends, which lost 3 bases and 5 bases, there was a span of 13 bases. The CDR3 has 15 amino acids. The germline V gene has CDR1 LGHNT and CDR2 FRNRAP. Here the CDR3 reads CASGFYPRRTGELFF. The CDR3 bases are TGTGCTAGTGGTTTCTACCCAAGGAGGACCGGGGAGCTGTTTTTT. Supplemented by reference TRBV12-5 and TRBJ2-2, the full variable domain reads DARVTQTPRHKVTEMGQEVTMRCQPILGHNTVFWYRQTMMQGLELLAYFRNRAPLDDSGMPKDRFSAEMPDATLATLKIQPSEPRDSAVYFCASGFYPRRTGELFFGEGSRLTVL.

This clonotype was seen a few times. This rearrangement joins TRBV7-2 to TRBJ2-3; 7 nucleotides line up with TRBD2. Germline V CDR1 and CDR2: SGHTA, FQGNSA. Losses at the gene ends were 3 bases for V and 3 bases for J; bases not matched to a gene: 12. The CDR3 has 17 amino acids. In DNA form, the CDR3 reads TGTGCCAGCAGCTTGGGCCGGGGTGGCGGGGGTACAGATACGCAGTATTTT. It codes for CASSLGRGGGGTDTQYF. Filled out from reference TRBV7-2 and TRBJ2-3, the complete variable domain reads GAGVSQSPSNKVTEKGKDVELRCDPISGHTALYWYRQSLGQGLEFLIYFQGNSAPDKSGLPSDRFSAERTGGSVSTLTIQRTQQEDSAVYLCASSLGRGGGGTDTQYFGPGTRLTVL.

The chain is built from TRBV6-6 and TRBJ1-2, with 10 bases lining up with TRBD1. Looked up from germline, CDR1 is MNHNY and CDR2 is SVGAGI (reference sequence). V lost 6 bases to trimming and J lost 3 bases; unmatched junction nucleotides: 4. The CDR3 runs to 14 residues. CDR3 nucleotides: TGTGCCAGCAGACCTGGACAGGGGGACTATGGCTACACCTTC. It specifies CASRPGQGDYGYTF.

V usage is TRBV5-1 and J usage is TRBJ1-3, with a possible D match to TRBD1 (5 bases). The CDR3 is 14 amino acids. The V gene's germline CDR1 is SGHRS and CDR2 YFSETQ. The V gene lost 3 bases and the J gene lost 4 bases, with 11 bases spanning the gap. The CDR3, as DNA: TGCGCCAGCAGCTCTGCAGGGAACGGAAACACCATATATTTT. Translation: CASSSAGNGNTIYF.

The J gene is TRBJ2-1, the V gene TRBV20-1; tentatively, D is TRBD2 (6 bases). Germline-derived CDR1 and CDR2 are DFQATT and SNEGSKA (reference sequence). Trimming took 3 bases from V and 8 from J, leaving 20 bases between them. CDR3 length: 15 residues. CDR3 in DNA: TGCAGTGCTAGCCCCAGTAGTGGCGGGATGGATGAGCAGTTCTTC. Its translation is CSASPSSGGMDEQFF.

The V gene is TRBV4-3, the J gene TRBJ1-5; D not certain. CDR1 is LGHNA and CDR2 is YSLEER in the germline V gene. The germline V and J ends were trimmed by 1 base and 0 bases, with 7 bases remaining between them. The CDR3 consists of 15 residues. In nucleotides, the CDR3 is TGCGCCAGCAGCCAAGTAGGAGGTAGCAATCAGCCCCAGCATTTT. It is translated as CASSQVGGSNQPQHF.

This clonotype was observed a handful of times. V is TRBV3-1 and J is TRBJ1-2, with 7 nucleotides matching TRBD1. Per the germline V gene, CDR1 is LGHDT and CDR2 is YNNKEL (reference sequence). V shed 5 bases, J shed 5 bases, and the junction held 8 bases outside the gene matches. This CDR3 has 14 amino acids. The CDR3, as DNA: TGTGCCAGCAGCACCGGGGCAGGGGGGTATGGCTACACCTTC. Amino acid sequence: CASSTGAGGYGYTF.

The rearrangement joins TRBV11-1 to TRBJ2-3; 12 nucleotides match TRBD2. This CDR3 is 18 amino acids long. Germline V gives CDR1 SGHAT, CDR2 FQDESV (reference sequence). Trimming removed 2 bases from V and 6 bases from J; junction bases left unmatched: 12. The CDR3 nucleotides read TGTGCCAGCAGCTTACCCCCTCGACTAGCGGGAGTAGGTGATACGCAGTATTTT. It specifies CASSLPPRLAGVGDTQYF.

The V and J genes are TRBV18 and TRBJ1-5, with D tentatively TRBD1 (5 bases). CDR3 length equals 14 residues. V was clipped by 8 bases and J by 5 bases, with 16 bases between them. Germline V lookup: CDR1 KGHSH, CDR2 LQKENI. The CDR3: CASQEQGGDQPQHF. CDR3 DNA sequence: TGTGCCAGCCAGGAGCAGGGTGGGGATCAGCCCCAGCATTTT. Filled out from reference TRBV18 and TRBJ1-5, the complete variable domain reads NAGVMQNPRHLVRRRGQEARLRCSPMKGHSHVYWYRQLPEEGLKFMVYLQKENIIDESGMPKERFSAEFPKEGPSILRIQQVVRGDSAAYFCASQEQGGDQPQHFGDGTRLSIL.

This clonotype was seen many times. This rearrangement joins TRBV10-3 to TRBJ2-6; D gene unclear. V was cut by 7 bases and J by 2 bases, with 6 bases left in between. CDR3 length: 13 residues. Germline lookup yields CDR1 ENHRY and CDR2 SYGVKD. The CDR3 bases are TGTGCCATCAAGAGGCCTGGGGCCAACGTCCTGACTTTC. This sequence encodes CAIKRPGANVLTF.

This CDR3 reads CASSTRAGATDTQYF. Written as DNA, the CDR3 is TGTGCCAGCAGTACGAGGGCAGGAGCCACAGATACGCAGTATTTT. The V call is TRBV7-9, the J call TRBJ2-3; TRBD2 might be the D (5 bases). Germline CDR1 SEHNR, CDR2 FQNEAQ (reference sequence). The CDR3 is 15 amino acids. Deletions cut 6 bases from V and 2 bases from J, with 15 bases between.

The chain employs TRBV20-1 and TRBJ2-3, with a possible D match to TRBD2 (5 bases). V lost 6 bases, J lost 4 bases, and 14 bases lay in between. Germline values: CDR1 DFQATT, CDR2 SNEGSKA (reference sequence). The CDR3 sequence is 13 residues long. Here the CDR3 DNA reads TGCAGTGCGGAAAAAGGAGGACCAGATACGCAGTATTTT. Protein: CSAEKGGPDTQYF.

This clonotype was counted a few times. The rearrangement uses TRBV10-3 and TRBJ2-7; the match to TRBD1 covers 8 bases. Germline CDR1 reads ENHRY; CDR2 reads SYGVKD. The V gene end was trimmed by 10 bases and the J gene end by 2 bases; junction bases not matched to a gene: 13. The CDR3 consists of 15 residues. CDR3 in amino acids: CATQTRTGITYEQYF. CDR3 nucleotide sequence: TGTGCCACGCAGACCCGGACAGGGATAACCTACGAGCAGTACTTC.

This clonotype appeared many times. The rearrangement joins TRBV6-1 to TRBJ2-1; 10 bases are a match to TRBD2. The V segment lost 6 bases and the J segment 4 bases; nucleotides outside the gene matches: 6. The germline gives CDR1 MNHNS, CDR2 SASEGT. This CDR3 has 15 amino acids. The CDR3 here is CASSVLAGPYNEQFF. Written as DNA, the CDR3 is TGTGCCAGCAGCGTACTAGCGGGACCTTACAATGAGCAGTTCTTC.

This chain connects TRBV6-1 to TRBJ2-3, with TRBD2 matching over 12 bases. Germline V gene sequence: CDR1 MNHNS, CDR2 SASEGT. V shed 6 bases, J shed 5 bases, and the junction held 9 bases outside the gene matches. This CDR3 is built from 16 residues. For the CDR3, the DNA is TGTGCCAGCAGCCAGGGACTAGCGGGCTCCAGAGATACGCAGTATTTT. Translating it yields CASSQGLAGSRDTQYF.

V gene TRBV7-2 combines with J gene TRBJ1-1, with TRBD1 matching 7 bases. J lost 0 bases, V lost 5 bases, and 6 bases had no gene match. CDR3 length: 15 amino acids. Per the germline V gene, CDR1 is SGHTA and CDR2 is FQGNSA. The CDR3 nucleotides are TGTGCCAGCAGCAGCCGACAGGGTATGAACACTGAAGCTTTCTTT. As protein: CASSSRQGMNTEAFF.

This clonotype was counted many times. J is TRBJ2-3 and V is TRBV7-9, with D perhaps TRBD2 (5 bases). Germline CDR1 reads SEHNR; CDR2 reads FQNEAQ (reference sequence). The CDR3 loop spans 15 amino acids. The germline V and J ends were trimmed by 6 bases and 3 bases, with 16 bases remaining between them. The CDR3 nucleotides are TGTGCCAGCAGACTAGGGTTGGCCGAGACAGATACGCAGTATTTT. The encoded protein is CASRLGLAETDTQYF.

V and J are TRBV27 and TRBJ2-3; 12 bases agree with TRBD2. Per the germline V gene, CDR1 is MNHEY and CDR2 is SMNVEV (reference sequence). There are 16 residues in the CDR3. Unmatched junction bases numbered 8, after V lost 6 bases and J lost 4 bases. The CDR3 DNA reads TGTGCCAGCAGCCGGAGACTAGCGGGAGATCCAGATACGCAGTATTTT. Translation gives CASSRRLAGDPDTQYF.

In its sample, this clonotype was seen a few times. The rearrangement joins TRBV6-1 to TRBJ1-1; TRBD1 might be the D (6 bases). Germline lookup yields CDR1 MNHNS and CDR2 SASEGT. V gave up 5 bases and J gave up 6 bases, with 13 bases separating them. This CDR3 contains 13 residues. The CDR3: CASSQGSRAEAFF. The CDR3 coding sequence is TGTGCCAGCAGTCAGGGGTCGAGGGCTGAAGCTTTCTTT.

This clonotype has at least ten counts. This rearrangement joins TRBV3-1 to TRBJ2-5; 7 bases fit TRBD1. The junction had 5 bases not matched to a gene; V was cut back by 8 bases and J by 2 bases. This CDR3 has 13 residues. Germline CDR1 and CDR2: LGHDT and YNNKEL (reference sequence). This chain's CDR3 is CASGRDSQETQYF. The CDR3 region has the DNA TGTGCCAGCGGACGGGACAGTCAAGAGACCCAGTACTTC.

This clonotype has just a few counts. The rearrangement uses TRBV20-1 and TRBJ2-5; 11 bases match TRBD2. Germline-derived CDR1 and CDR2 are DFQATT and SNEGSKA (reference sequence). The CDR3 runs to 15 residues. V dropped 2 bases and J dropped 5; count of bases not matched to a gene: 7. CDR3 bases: TGCAGTGCTAGATCGTCGACTAGCGGGAAGGAGACCCAGTACTTC. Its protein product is CSARSSTSGKETQYF.

DNA of the CDR3: TGTGCCAGCAGAGAGGAGAAGCGACCGACCTACGAGCAGTACTTC. It translates to CASREEKRPTYEQYF. The genes are TRBV6-1 and TRBJ2-7; D is unclear. Germline V gives CDR1 MNHNS, CDR2 SASEGT. The CDR3 sequence is 15 residues long. Trimming cost V 6 bases and J 2 bases, with 17 bases left between them.

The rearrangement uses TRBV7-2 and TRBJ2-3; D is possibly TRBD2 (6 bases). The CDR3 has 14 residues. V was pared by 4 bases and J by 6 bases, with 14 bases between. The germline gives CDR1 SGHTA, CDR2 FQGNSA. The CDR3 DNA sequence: TGTGCCAGCAGCTCGGTAGGAGGGAGGGATACGCAGTATTTT. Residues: CASSSVGGRDTQYF.

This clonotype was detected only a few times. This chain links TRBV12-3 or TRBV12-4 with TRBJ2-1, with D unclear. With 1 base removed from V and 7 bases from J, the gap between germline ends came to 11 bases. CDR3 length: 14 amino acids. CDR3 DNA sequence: TGTGCCAGCAGTTTAGACCTAGGTTGGAATGAGCAGTTCTTC. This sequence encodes CASSLDLGWNEQFF.

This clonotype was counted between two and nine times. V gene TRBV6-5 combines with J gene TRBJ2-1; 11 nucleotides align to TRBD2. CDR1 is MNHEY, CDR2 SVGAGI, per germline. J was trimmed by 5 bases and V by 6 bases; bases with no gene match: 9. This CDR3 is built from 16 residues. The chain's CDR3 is CASSLRGLAGDNEQFF. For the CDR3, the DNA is TGTGCCAGCAGCTTACGTGGACTAGCGGGTGACAATGAGCAGTTCTTC.

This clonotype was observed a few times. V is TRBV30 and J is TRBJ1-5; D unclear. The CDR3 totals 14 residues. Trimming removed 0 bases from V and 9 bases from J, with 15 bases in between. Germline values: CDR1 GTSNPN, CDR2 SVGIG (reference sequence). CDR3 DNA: TGTGCCTGGAGTGTAGGATTGGTCCGGGCGCCCCAGCATTTT. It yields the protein CAWSVGLVRAPQHF.

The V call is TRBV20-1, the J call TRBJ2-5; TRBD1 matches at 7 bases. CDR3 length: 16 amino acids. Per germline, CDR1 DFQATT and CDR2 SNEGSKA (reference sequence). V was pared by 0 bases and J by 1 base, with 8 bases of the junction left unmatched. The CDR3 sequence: CSARDPGQPSQETQYF. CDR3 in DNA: TGCAGTGCTAGAGATCCGGGACAGCCTAGCCAAGAGACCCAGTACTTC.

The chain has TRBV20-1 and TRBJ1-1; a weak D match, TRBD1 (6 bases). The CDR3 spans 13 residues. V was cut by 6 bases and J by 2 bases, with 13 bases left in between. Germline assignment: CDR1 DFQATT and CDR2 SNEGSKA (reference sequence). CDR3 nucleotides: TGCAGTGCCCCAGGACAGCGAAACACTGAAGCTTTCTTT. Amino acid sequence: CSAPGQRNTEAFF.

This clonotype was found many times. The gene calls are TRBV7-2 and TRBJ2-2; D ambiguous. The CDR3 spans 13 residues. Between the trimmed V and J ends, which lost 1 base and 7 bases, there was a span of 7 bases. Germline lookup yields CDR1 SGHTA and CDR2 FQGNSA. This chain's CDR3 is CASSLGGFGELFF. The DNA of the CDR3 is TGTGCCAGCAGCTTAGGGGGTTTCGGGGAGCTGTTTTTT. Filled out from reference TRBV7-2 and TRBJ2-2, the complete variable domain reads GAGVSQSPSNKVTEKGKDVELRCDPISGHTALYWYRQSLGQGLEFLIYFQGNSAPDKSGLPSDRFSAERTGGSVSTLTIQRTQQEDSAVYLCASSLGGFGELFFGEGSRLTVL.